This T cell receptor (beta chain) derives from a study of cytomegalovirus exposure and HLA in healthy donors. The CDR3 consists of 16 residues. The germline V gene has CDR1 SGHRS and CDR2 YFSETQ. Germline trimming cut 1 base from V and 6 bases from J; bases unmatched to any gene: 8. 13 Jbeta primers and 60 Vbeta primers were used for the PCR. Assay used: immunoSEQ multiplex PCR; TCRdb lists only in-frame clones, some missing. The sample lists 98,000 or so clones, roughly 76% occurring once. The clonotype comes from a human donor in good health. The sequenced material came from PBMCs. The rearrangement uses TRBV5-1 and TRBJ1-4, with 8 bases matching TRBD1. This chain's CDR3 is CASSLFSRTGHEKLFF. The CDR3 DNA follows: TGCGCCAGCAGCTTGTTCTCCCGGACAGGGCATGAAAAACTGTTTTTT.